This T cell receptor (beta chain) was sequenced in a study of siplizumab effects on memory and regulatory T cells. CDR1 is SGHNT and CDR2 is YYREEE in the germline V gene (reference sequence). Trimming cost V 4 bases and J 2 bases, with 10 bases left between them. The CDR3 runs to 13 residues. Repertoires were generated with immunoSEQ multiplex PCR, while TCRdb's copy carries only in-frame clones and drops some. The sample has roughly 120,000 clones; approximately 94% are singletons. This receptor was taken from a human donor in good health. The chain has TRBV5-4 and TRBJ2-7, with D tentatively TRBD2 (6 bases). Sequencing was carried out using non-Treg CD4+ T cells sorted from blood. Here the CDR3 DNA reads TGTGCCAGCAGCACTGGCGGGGCCTACGAGCAGTACTTC. Protein sequence: CASSTGGAYEQYF.